The source of this T cell receptor beta chain is a study of CD8 T cells in ankylosing spondylitis. This clonotype appeared a few times. What it binds is unknown. Notes on the study in general: Those disease-linked clones were CD8+; they were also relatively rare in peripheral blood. What seemed typical of ankylosing spondylitis blood was a TCR beta motif built from 7 or 8 highly homologous variants. Disease-associated clones were reportedly significantly overrepresented in matched ankylosing spondylitis synovial fluid.

TCR beta libraries were made by quantitative 5'-RACE with molecular barcodes. TCRdb re-called the 5' RACE reads with MiXCR, one entry per CDR3 protein. The repertoire holds about 540,000 distinct CDR3 sequences, with roughly 13% as singletons. The ends lost 4 bases at V and 6 bases at J; junction bases unmatched: 17. This CDR3 is built from 18 residues. Per germline, CDR1 SGHRS and CDR2 YFSETQ. This chain connects TRBV5-1 to TRBJ2-1, with 9 nucleotides matching TRBD2. The specimen was blood, either unsorted or a sorted T cell fraction (not recorded which). The TCR sequence derives from a male donor with ankylosing spondylitis. CDR3 protein: CASSPRGSGRAITNEQFF. The CDR3 DNA reads as TGCGCCAGCAGCCCCCGAGGTAGCGGGAGAGCGATCACCAATGAGCAGTTCTTC. Looking up the rest from reference TRBV5-1 and TRBJ2-1 gives the full variable domain: KAGVTQTPRYLIKTRGQQVTLSCSPISGHRSVSWYQQTPGQGLQFLFEYFSETQRNKGNFPGRFSGRQFSNSRSEMNVSTLELGDSALYLCASSPRGSGRAITNEQFFGPGTRLTVL.